This entry describes one T cell receptor beta chain. Its antigen is unknown. Per-nucleotide qualities are absent, and no much larger clonotype sits a single base away. Via the germline V gene (reference sequence), CDR1 is LNHDA and CDR2 SQIVND. Cut back by 4 bases and 4 bases, the V and J ends lie 10 bases apart. The CDR3 has 14 amino acids, counting the end cysteine and phenylalanine. CDR3 DNA is the only sequence kept; it has 42 bases, read in frame from the first base. To prepare the library, PCR was applied. The instrument was an Illumina HiSeq 2500. Unique molecular identifiers were incorporated into TCR beta cDNA libraries to reduce PCR and sequencing biases. Roughly 500,000 cDNA molecules were obtained per 1 to 10 million input T cells, so each molecule approximated one T cell. The patient libraries were prepared and sequenced using the same protocol as the earlier healthy control dataset. Samples belonging to the same batch were prepared together, multiplexed and sequenced on a shared HiSeq lane. The original methods were these. Raw barcoded reads were processed with MIGEC, discarding single-read molecular identifier groups before consensus assembly and CDR3 extraction. VDJtools was used for post-analysis of the clonotype tables, with diversity normalized by down-sampling every dataset to the smallest sample size. Repertoire overlap clustering matched CDR3 amino acid but not nucleotide sequences to correct batch-related cross-sample contamination. In TCRdb, the public reads were trimmed at Q25 with fastp and aligned with MiXCR, with productive beta chains retained. Identical CDR3 protein sequences are pooled into one entry, listed with their most common genes and DNA. TCRdb, not the authors, supplied the V and J calls. The sample table holds 750,000 to 900,000 distinct CDR3 sequences, of which roughly 46% were seen once. The ten largest clones take up 4.9% of the sample.

The data stem from a study of post-analysis software for immune sequencing data (dated by TCRdb to the mid-2010s). Regarding the complete study: Disease courses on record covered relapsing-remitting, secondary progressive and progressive-relapsing multiple sclerosis, though some patients had no subtype annotation. The patient repertoires were set against about 12 previously published healthy control repertoires from donors whose ages ranged from roughly 6 to 26 years. A subset of samples was prepared in parallel using single-end sample barcoding, then pooled and co-amplified after Illumina adapter ligation. Summary of the overall study and its limitations: The multiple sclerosis patient group was slightly younger than the control group. Compared with controls, multiple sclerosis patients had significantly lower normalized Chao1 diversity, a finding suggesting substantial peripheral T-cell clonal expansion. Patients showed significantly higher frequencies than controls for several TRBV segments, among them TRBV5-6, TRBV5-1 and TRBV20-1. Strong co-clustering of samples prepared in the same batch was shown by direct clustering with F measure, prompting a batch-effect correction.

To demonstrate the VDJtools post-analysis software, TCR beta repertoires were profiled from the peripheral blood of some 12 young patients with multiple sclerosis. The multiple sclerosis patients were children and adolescents between roughly 6 and 17 years of age. This TCR derives from a girl between 5 and 17 years old with multiple sclerosis. Sequencing used blood. The rearrangement joined TRBV19 to TRBJ2-2; TRBD1 is possibly the D segment (5 matching bases). The bases read TGTGCCAGTAGTAATACAGGATTCACCGGGGAGCTGTTTTTT. Its protein is CASSNTGFTGELFF.